This is a list of T cell receptor beta chains from one sample in a study of cytomegalovirus exposure and HLA in healthy donors. Assay used: immunoSEQ multiplex PCR; TCRdb lists only in-frame clones, some missing. Of fewer than 150,000 clones in the sample, 66% were seen once. Sequencing was carried out using PBMCs. These receptors were obtained from a human donor in good health. Both conserved end residues are part of each CDR3. A D gene is named only where the DNA matches it firmly. Part of the rows lack a size; the others show once, few, many or a class for expanded clones.

CDR3: CASTLGTGGYEQYF
DNA: TGTGCCAGCACCCTCGGGACAGGGGGCTACGAGCAGTACTTC
J: TRBJ2-7
size: .
length: 14
D: TRBD1
V: TRBV6-6

CDR3: CASSRRSPSGSTDTQYF
DNA: TGTGCCAGCAGCAGACGCTCTCCGAGCGGGAGCACAGATACGCAGTATTTT
J: TRBJ2-3
size: .
length: 17
D: .
V: TRBV21-1

CDR3: CASSPGQGGQPQHF
DNA: TGTGCCAGCAGTCCGGGACAGGGGGGTCAGCCCCAGCATTTT
J: TRBJ1-5
size: once
length: 14
D: TRBD1
V: TRBV6-1

CDR3: CATSRTGGPYEQYF
DNA: TGTGCCACCAGCAGAACAGGGGGACCTTACGAGCAGTACTTC
J: TRBJ2-7
size: .
length: 14
D: TRBD1
V: TRBV15

CDR3: CASSGTGTSAYEQYF
DNA: TGTGCCAGCAGTGGAACAGGCACCTCGGCCTACGAGCAGTACTTC
J: TRBJ2-7
size: .
length: 15
D: .
V: TRBV6-1

CDR3: CASSQYSEQFF
DNA: TGTGCCAGCAGCCAATATAGTGAGCAGTTCTTC
J: TRBJ2-1
size: .
length: 11
D: .
V: TRBV6-5

CDR3: CASSDRDRGQQPQHF
DNA: TGTGCCAGCAGTGATCGGGACAGGGGGCAGCAGCCCCAGCATTTT
J: TRBJ1-5
size: few
length: 15
D: TRBD1
V: TRBV6-1

CDR3: CASSSIAGGPSDTQYF
DNA: TGCGCCAGCAGCAGCATAGCGGGAGGGCCCTCAGATACGCAGTATTTT
J: TRBJ2-3
size: .
length: 16
D: TRBD2
V: TRBV4-1

CDR3: CASSPDRGRYEQYF
DNA: TGCGCCAGCAGCCCGGACAGGGGAAGGTACGAGCAGTACTTC
J: TRBJ2-7
size: .
length: 14
D: TRBD1
V: TRBV5-1

CDR3: CATSSPRVGRNTEAFF
DNA: TGTGCCACCAGCAGCCCCAGGGTAGGTAGGAACACTGAAGCTTTCTTT
J: TRBJ1-1
size: .
length: 16
D: .
V: TRBV15

CDR3: CASSYVSQVRNQPQHF
DNA: TGTGCCAGCAGTTACGTGAGTCAGGTGCGCAATCAGCCCCAGCATTTT
J: TRBJ1-5
size: few
length: 16
D: .
V: TRBV6-6

CDR3: CAISEGLAGANEQFF
DNA: TGTGCCATCAGTGAAGGACTAGCGGGAGCTAATGAGCAGTTCTTC
J: TRBJ2-1
size: few
length: 15
D: TRBD2
V: TRBV10-3

CDR3: CASSEGDRGPSTGELFF
DNA: TGTGCCAGCAGTGAAGGAGACAGGGGGCCGAGCACCGGGGAGCTGTTTTTT
J: TRBJ2-2
size: .
length: 17
D: TRBD1
V: TRBV2

CDR3: CVTRTVSYEQYF
DNA: TGTGTCACGCGGACAGTCTCCTACGAGCAGTACTTC
J: TRBJ2-7
size: .
length: 12
D: .
V: TRBV27

CDR3: CASSYSSGGITGELFF
DNA: TGTGCCAGCAGTTACTCGAGTGGGGGGATCACCGGGGAGCTGTTTTTT
J: TRBJ2-2
size: .
length: 16
D: .
V: TRBV6-5

CDR3: CASSPGLTAGGLTDTQYF
DNA: TGTGCCAGTAGTCCTGGTTTAACGGCAGGGGGCTTGACAGATACGCAGTATTTT
J: TRBJ2-3
size: .
length: 18
D: TRBD1
V: TRBV19

CDR3: CASRLQGTGGFILGTYEQYF
DNA: TGTGCAAGTCGCTTACAAGGGACAGGGGGTTTTATTCTAGGAACCTACGAGCAGTACTTC
J: TRBJ2-7
size: .
length: 20
D: .
V: TRBV12-2

CDR3: CSVTTSGSGEQYF
DNA: TGCAGCGTTACGACTAGCGGGAGTGGTGAGCAGTACTTC
J: TRBJ2-7
size: .
length: 13
D: TRBD2
V: TRBV29-1

CDR3: CSVRQGNTEAFF
DNA: TGCAGCGTCAGACAGGGGAACACTGAAGCTTTCTTT
J: TRBJ1-1
size: .
length: 12
D: TRBD1
V: TRBV29-1

CDR3: CASRWEGKLYEQYF
DNA: TGTGCCAGCAGATGGGAGGGTAAGCTCTACGAGCAGTACTTC
J: TRBJ2-7
size: .
length: 14
D: TRBD2
V: TRBV2

CDR3: CASSILATSGNTIYF
DNA: TGTGCCAGTAGTATCTTAGCTACCTCTGGAAACACCATATATTTT
J: TRBJ1-3
size: .
length: 15
D: .
V: TRBV19

CDR3: CASSLAGSVGEQYF
DNA: TGTGCCAGCAGCTTAGCAGGGAGTGTAGGGGAGCAGTACTTC
J: TRBJ2-7
size: .
length: 14
D: .
V: TRBV7-2

CDR3: CASSYSSGTPFF
DNA: TGTGCCAGCAGTTACTCCTCCGGGACACCGTTCTTC
J: TRBJ2-7
size: .
length: 12
D: .
V: TRBV27

CDR3: CASSQGQGAFNYGYTF
DNA: TGCGCCAGCAGCCAAGGACAGGGGGCCTTTAACTATGGCTACACCTTC
J: TRBJ1-2
size: .
length: 16
D: TRBD1
V: TRBV4-1

CDR3: CASSLAREQPQHF
DNA: TGTGCCAGCAGCTTAGCGCGGGAGCAGCCCCAGCATTTT
J: TRBJ1-5
size: .
length: 13
D: .
V: TRBV7-2

CDR3: CASSRSGSSYEQYF
DNA: TGCGCCAGCAGCCGTAGCGGGAGTTCCTACGAGCAGTACTTC
J: TRBJ2-7
size: .
length: 14
D: TRBD2
V: TRBV4-1

CDR3: CATSRDRTGLNQPQHF
DNA: TGTGCCACCAGCAGAGATCGAACAGGCCTTAATCAGCCCCAGCATTTT
J: TRBJ1-5
size: .
length: 16
D: .
V: TRBV15

CDR3: CASSFPRGRGKQFF
DNA: TGTGCCAGCAGTTTCCCCCGCGGTAGGGGAAAGCAGTTCTTC
J: TRBJ2-1
size: .
length: 14
D: .
V: TRBV28

CDR3: CASSPRGRGYNEQFF
DNA: TGTGCCAGCAGCCCGAGGGGGAGGGGTTACAATGAGCAGTTCTTC
J: TRBJ2-1
size: .
length: 15
D: .
V: TRBV7-9

CDR3: CASSTPSGASNQPQHF
DNA: TGTGCCAGCAGTACGCCCAGCGGGGCTAGCAATCAGCCCCAGCATTTT
J: TRBJ1-5
size: .
length: 16
D: .
V: TRBV28

CDR3: CASSSGTGTNSPLHF
DNA: TGTGCCAGCAGCTCCGGGACAGGGACTAATTCACCCCTCCACTTT
J: TRBJ1-6
size: few
length: 15
D: TRBD1
V: TRBV7-8

CDR3: CASSSDRGSTSEQFF
DNA: TGTGCCAGCAGCTCCGACAGAGGATCCACAAGTGAGCAGTTCTTC
J: TRBJ2-1
size: few
length: 15
D: .
V: TRBV7-3

CDR3: CASSLAPSQETQYF
DNA: TGTGCCAGCAGCTTAGCCCCTAGCCAAGAGACCCAGTACTTC
J: TRBJ2-5
size: few
length: 14
D: .
V: TRBV7-9

CDR3: CASSHSESEQFF
DNA: TGTGCCAGCAGCCATAGTGAGAGCGAGCAGTTCTTC
J: TRBJ2-1
size: .
length: 12
D: .
V: TRBV5-4

CDR3: CARSSPWDGSGQETQYF
DNA: TGTGCCAGAAGCTCCCCATGGGACGGGAGTGGGCAAGAGACCCAGTACTTC
J: TRBJ2-5
size: .
length: 17
D: .
V: TRBV5-3

CDR3: CASSVEGANEQFF
DNA: TGTGCCAGCAGCGTAGAGGGGGCGAATGAGCAGTTCTTC
J: TRBJ2-1
size: .
length: 13
D: TRBD1
V: TRBV9

CDR3: CASRELAGLSSYNEQFF
DNA: TGCGCCAGCAGAGAACTAGCGGGCCTGAGCTCCTACAATGAGCAGTTCTTC
J: TRBJ2-1
size: .
length: 17
D: TRBD2
V: TRBV4-1

CDR3: CASSHSGENSPLHF
DNA: TGTGCCAGCAGCCATTCAGGGGAGAATTCACCCCTCCACTTT
J: TRBJ1-6
size: .
length: 14
D: .
V: TRBV14

CDR3: CASSLYGGRHETQYF
DNA: TGTGCCAGCAGCTTGTATGGCGGGAGGCATGAGACCCAGTACTTC
J: TRBJ2-5
size: once
length: 15
D: TRBD2
V: TRBV5-5

CDR3: CASSLILDREPDTQYF
DNA: TGCGCCAGCAGCCTCATACTAGACAGGGAGCCAGATACGCAGTATTTT
J: TRBJ2-3
size: once
length: 16
D: TRBD1
V: TRBV5-1

CDR3: CATAGTGSNEQFF
DNA: TGTGCCACCGCTGGGACAGGGTCGAATGAGCAGTTCTTC
J: TRBJ2-1
size: few
length: 13
D: TRBD1
V: TRBV7-9

CDR3: CASSHGHSYEQYF
DNA: TGTGCCAGCAGCCACGGACATTCCTACGAGCAGTACTTC
J: TRBJ2-7
size: few
length: 13
D: .
V: TRBV7-7

CDR3: CASSYPERDISYEQYF
DNA: TGTGCCAGCAGCTACCCCGAACGGGACATATCCTACGAGCAGTACTTC
J: TRBJ2-7
size: once
length: 16
D: .
V: TRBV7-2

CDR3: CASSFPLSYEQYF
DNA: TGTGCCAGCAGCTTCCCCCTGTCCTACGAGCAGTACTTC
J: TRBJ2-7
size: .
length: 13
D: .
V: TRBV5-6

CDR3: CSAASEYEQYF
DNA: TGCAGTGCCGCTAGCGAATACGAGCAGTACTTC
J: TRBJ2-7
size: .
length: 11
D: .
V: TRBV20-1

CDR3: CASSGTKWDTQYF
DNA: TGTGCCAGCTCCGGGACTAAGTGGGATACGCAGTATTTT
J: TRBJ2-3
size: few
length: 13
D: TRBD2
V: TRBV6-5

CDR3: CASSPQGADQPQHF
DNA: TGTGCCAGCAGCCCCCAGGGTGCGGATCAGCCCCAGCATTTT
J: TRBJ1-5
size: once
length: 14
D: .
V: TRBV6-5

CDR3: CASSLWMGGAYEQYF
DNA: TGTGCCAGCAGCTTATGGATGGGAGGGGCCTACGAGCAGTACTTC
J: TRBJ2-7
size: .
length: 15
D: TRBD2
V: TRBV13

CDR3: CASSAGQQETQYF
DNA: TGCGCCAGCAGCGCGGGCCAGCAAGAGACCCAGTACTTC
J: TRBJ2-5
size: .
length: 13
D: .
V: TRBV5-1

CDR3: CASSLVRASYNEQFF
DNA: TGTGCCAGCAGCTTGGTGCGGGCCTCCTACAATGAGCAGTTCTTC
J: TRBJ2-1
size: .
length: 15
D: .
V: TRBV5-6

CDR3: CASSPTSGGGGYTF
DNA: TGTGCCAGCAGCCCAACCTCGGGGGGAGGAGGCTACACCTTC
J: TRBJ1-2
size: .
length: 14
D: .
V: TRBV7-9

CDR3: CASSYRQENYGYTF
DNA: TGTGCCAGCAGCTACCGACAGGAGAACTATGGCTACACCTTC
J: TRBJ1-2
size: .
length: 14
D: .
V: TRBV7-2

CDR3: CSPTSPGGLQETQYF
DNA: TGCAGCCCCACGTCCCCAGGGGGCCTCCAAGAGACCCAGTACTTC
J: TRBJ2-5
size: .
length: 15
D: TRBD1
V: TRBV29-1

CDR3: CASSLGGRESSQPQHF
DNA: TGCGCCAGCAGCTTGGGAGGCAGGGAAAGTAGTCAGCCCCAGCATTTT
J: TRBJ1-5
size: .
length: 16
D: .
V: TRBV5-1

CDR3: CASGTGGGVIHEQYF
DNA: TGTGCCAGCGGAACGGGGGGCGGAGTGATTCACGAGCAGTACTTC
J: TRBJ2-7
size: few
length: 15
D: .
V: TRBV6-1

CDR3: CASRLVQYEQYF
DNA: TGTGCCAGCAGGCTAGTGCAGTACGAGCAGTACTTC
J: TRBJ2-7
size: .
length: 12
D: .
V: TRBV25-1

CDR3: CASSISLQETQYF
DNA: TGTGCCAGTAGTATTAGTCTGCAAGAGACCCAGTACTTC
J: TRBJ2-5
size: .
length: 13
D: .
V: TRBV19